Sequencing of this T cell receptor (beta chain) was carried out in a study of blood T cell repertoires in COVID-19. Data came from immunoSEQ multiplex PCR; TCRdb stores just in-frame clones and leaves some out. This table holds some 80,000 clones, roughly 89% found once. This CDR3 is 17 amino acids long. From germline, CDR1 is MGHRA and CDR2 YSYEKL. V was clipped by 1 base and J by 0 bases, with 13 bases between them. With regard to this clone: The sample carries other DNA sequences with the same CDR3.

The sequenced sample was peripheral blood. V is TRBV4-1 and J is TRBJ2-1, with D possibly TRBD2 on 5 matching bases. This TCR came from a man aged 45-60 years with acute or convalescent COVID-19. The CDR3 sequence is CASSQGSSGSSYNEQFF. CDR3 DNA: TGCGCCAGCAGCCAAGGATCGAGCGGTTCCTCCTACAATGAGCAGTTCTTC.